The TCR beta chain under discussion was sequenced for a study of breast tumors, draining lymph nodes, adjacent tissues. TCRdb ran MiXCR on the multiplex PCR reads and lists one entry per CDR3 protein. Here the sample spans approximately 100,000 distinct CDR3 sequences, more than 25% being singletons. Study observations and caveats: Luminal-like breast cancer showed significantly higher tumor–nontumor repertoire similarity than basal-like.

The length of the CDR3 is 17 residues. The V and J ends lost 4 bases and 4 bases respectively, with 24 bases between them. The germline CDR1 and CDR2 sequences are SGHDT and YYEEEE. Breast cancer patients provided tissue from their axillary draining lymph nodes. This clonotype was found many times. The antigen remains undetermined. This receptor was obtained from a female donor with breast cancer. Some clones in this sample may be carry-over from other donors' samples. Sequencing used axillary lymph node tissue. The gene calls are TRBV5-6 and TRBJ2-7; D may correspond to TRBD1 or TRBD2 (7 bases each). The CDR3 protein is CASSPQPGGGPRYEQYF. In nucleotides, the CDR3 is TGTGCCAGCAGCCCCCAACCAGGGGGAGGGCCTAGGTACGAGCAGTACTTC. Together with reference TRBV5-6 and TRBJ2-7, the CDR3 gives the full variable domain: DAGVTQSPTHLIKTRGQQVTLRCSPKSGHDTVSWYQQALGQGPQFIFQYYEEEERQRGNFPDRFSGHQFPNYSSELNVNALLLGDSALYLCASSPQPGGGPRYEQYFGPGTRLTVT.